The 6 T cell receptor beta chains presented below share a single source sample, sequenced in a study of early T cells in non-severe SARS-CoV-2 infection. TCRdb itself ran the 5' RACE reads through MiXCR, one entry per CDR3 protein. The sample lists under 30,000 distinct CDR3 sequences, around 5% occurring once. Input material: whole blood. Receptors were obtained from an adult who was a healthcare worker with PCR-confirmed SARS-CoV-2 infection or an uninfected control (not recorded which).

This clonotype was counted many times. The V call is TRBV3-1, the J call TRBJ2-1, with a possible D match to TRBD2 (6 bases). V lost 4 bases and J lost 5, with 15 bases in between. The CDR3 loop spans 15 amino acids. The germline CDR1 and CDR2 sequences are LGHDT and YNNKEL (reference sequence). CDR3 in DNA: TGTGCCAGCAGCCGATCGGTTAGCGGCAACAATGAGCAGTTCTTC. The encoded protein is CASSRSVSGNNEQFF.

There are many counts of this clonotype. The V call is TRBV29-1, the J call TRBJ2-3, with TRBD2 matching over 9 bases. The CDR3 runs 14 residues. After removal of 4 bases from V and 4 bases from J, the junction contained 6 bases not matched to a gene. The germline V gene encodes CDR1 SQVTM and CDR2 ANQGSEA. The CDR3 DNA follows: TGCAGCGTTGTCGGCGGGGGGGTCGCAGATACGCAGTATTTT. Translating gives CSVVGGGVADTQYF.

The V call is TRBV11-2, the J call TRBJ1-6, with D possibly TRBD1 on 6 matching bases. CDR1 is SGHAT and CDR2 is FQNNGV in the germline V gene. The CDR3 consists of 15 residues. The V gene lost 3 bases and the J gene lost 7 bases, with 13 bases spanning the gap. The DNA for the CDR3 is TGTGCCAGCAGCTTCGGGGGGCGCGGAAATTCACCCCTCCACTTT. Encoded protein: CASSFGGRGNSPLHF.

This clonotype was seen at least ten times. This CDR3 is CASSQGKAQYF. CDR3 nucleotides: TGTGCCAGCAGCCAAGGAAAGGCCCAGTACTTC. V gene TRBV3-1 combines with J gene TRBJ2-5; D unclear. The length of the CDR3 is 11 residues. Per the germline V gene, CDR1 is LGHDT and CDR2 is YNNKEL (reference sequence). V was cut by 1 base and J by 9 bases, with 6 bases left in between.

This clonotype was seen many times. The chain is built from TRBV13 and TRBJ2-5, with 7 positions matching TRBD2. This CDR3 is 14 amino acids long. Germline CDR1 and CDR2: PRHDT and FYEKMQ (reference sequence). J gave up 5 bases and V 5 bases, and 8 bases lay outside the gene matches. CDR3 bases: TGTGCCAGCAGCACCGGGGGGTTCTTGGAGACCCAGTACTTC. Translated: CASSTGGFLETQYF.

Many counts were recorded for this clonotype. The chain recombines TRBV18 with TRBJ1-1; D is perhaps TRBD1 (5 bases). The CDR3 runs 16 residues. The germline CDR1 and CDR2 sequences are KGHSH and LQKENI. Between the trimmed V and J ends, which lost 3 bases and 1 base, there was a span of 15 bases. For the CDR3, the DNA is TGTGCCAGCTCACCGCTGAGGGGACCCCAGAACACTGAAGCTTTCTTT. It codes for CASSPLRGPQNTEAFF.